Below, 25 T cell receptor beta chains from the same sample are listed, as sequenced in a study of breast tumors, draining lymph nodes, adjacent tissues. Axillary draining lymph nodes of breast cancer patients supplied the node samples. Each CDR3 protein gets one entry after TCRdb re-called the multiplex PCR reads with MiXCR. The data show around 300,000 distinct CDR3 sequences, roughly 31% seen once. Sequencing was carried out using axillary lymph node tissue. Every receptor here comes from a female donor with breast cancer. Some clones in this sample may be carry-over from other donors' samples.

This clonotype was picked up many times. The V gene is TRBV19, the J gene TRBJ2-1; no reliable D call. With 3 bases removed from V and 8 bases from J, the gap between germline ends came to 20 bases. Looked up from germline, CDR1 is LNHDA and CDR2 is SQIVND (reference sequence). This CDR3 contains 16 residues. CDR3 DNA sequence: TGTGCCAGTAGTATCCCCGGTTTGGGTGGCCTCGATGAGCAGTTCTTC. It specifies CASSIPGLGGLDEQFF.

This rearrangement joins TRBV9 to TRBJ2-7, with 12 bases fitting TRBD2. This CDR3 has 15 residues. The germline gives CDR1 SGDLS, CDR2 YYNGEE. CDR3 DNA: TGTGCGAGCGGCACGGGACTAGCGGGCTCCTACGAGCAGTACTTC. It is translated as CASGTGLAGSYEQYF.

This clonotype was observed many times. The CDR3 region is CASSRVGPNSPLHF. The DNA for the CDR3 is TGTGCCAGCAGCCGGGTCGGGCCGAATTCACCCCTCCACTTT. This chain uses TRBV6-5 with TRBJ1-6; D is uncertain. The V and J ends lost 6 bases and 7 bases respectively, with 13 bases between them. CDR3 length: 14 residues. The germline gives CDR1 MNHEY, CDR2 SVGAGI.

This clonotype was seen repeatedly, ten times or more. CDR3 residues: CSSYVAGGRNEQFF. For the CDR3, the DNA is TGCAGCTCGTATGTAGCGGGAGGACGCAATGAGCAGTTCTTC. The rearrangement uses TRBV20-1 and TRBJ2-1, with 10 nucleotides matching TRBD2. This CDR3 comprises 14 residues. Germline loops: CDR1 DFQATT, CDR2 SNEGSKA (reference sequence).

This clonotype has more than one count but fewer than ten. V usage is TRBV3-1 and J usage is TRBJ2-7; TRBD2 matches 7 bases. Germline CDR1 LGHDT, CDR2 YNNKEL (reference sequence). After removal of 1 base from V and 7 bases from J, the junction contained 7 bases not matched to a gene. The CDR3 loop spans 14 amino acids. CDR3 region: CASSQGNGGGEQYF. The CDR3 DNA is TGTGCCAGCAGCCAAGGGAACGGCGGGGGAGAGCAGTACTTC.

A remark on this clonotype: Likely a read error: the CDR3 ends without its conserved phenylalanine or tryptophan. The chain joins TRBV3-1 to TRBJ2-7; 10 bases agree with TRBD2. From germline, CDR1 is LGHDT and CDR2 YNNKEL (reference sequence). J gave up 5 bases and V 3 bases, and 10 bases lay outside the gene matches. The CDR3 runs 16 residues. The CDR3 loop is CASSHRTSGVPDEQYL. DNA of the CDR3: TGTGCCAGCAGCCACCGGACTAGCGGAGTCCCCGACGAGCAGTACCTC.

This clonotype was counted ten times or more. This chain uses TRBV6-5 with TRBJ2-2; 8 nucleotides agree with TRBD2. Germline V gene sequence: CDR1 MNHEY, CDR2 SVGAGI. J gave up 0 bases and V 4 bases, and 7 bases lay outside the gene matches. The CDR3 consists of 17 residues. The CDR3 reads CASSFTSGLANTGELFF. CDR3 DNA: TGTGCCAGCAGTTTCACTAGCGGACTTGCGAACACCGGGGAGCTGTTTTTT.

There are many counts of this clonotype. Here the CDR3 reads CASSKDTRNYGYTF. The CDR3 DNA is TGTGCCAGCAGCAAAGACACCAGGAACTATGGCTACACCTTC. The chain recombines TRBV7-9 with TRBJ1-2; D remains ambiguous. The CDR3 is made up of 14 amino acids. CDR1 SEHNR and CDR2 FQNEAQ come from the germline V gene (reference sequence). With 5 bases removed from V and 2 bases from J, the gap between germline ends came to 12 bases.

The genes are TRBV3-1 and TRBJ2-2; TRBD1 matches 7 bases. Trimming took 0 bases from V and 6 from J; bases not matched to a gene: 4. Germline V CDR1 and CDR2: LGHDT, YNNKEL (reference sequence). The CDR3 sequence is 15 residues long. The CDR3 nucleotides are TGTGCCAGCAGCCAAGAAGTGCAGGGGGCCGGGGAGCTGTTTTTT. Encoded protein: CASSQEVQGAGELFF.

This clonotype was seen more than once but under ten times. A clone one base away is much larger, so this may be a read error. This sequence joins TRBV10-1 and TRBJ2-1; TRBD2 agrees at 8 bases. CDR1 and CDR2 (germline): WNHNN, SYGVQD (reference sequence). This CDR3 has 17 residues. The CDR3 nucleotides are TGCGCCAGCGGTGATCCGTCGGGAGGAGCGGGAGATTTTGAGCAGTTCTTC. Translating gives CASGDPSGGAGDFEQFF.

This clonotype was counted a few times. The rearrangement links TRBV27 to TRBJ2-2, with TRBD2 as a possible D gene (6 bases). The CDR3 totals 17 residues. Trimming cost V 3 bases and J 7 bases, with 21 bases left between them. CDR1 and CDR2 from the germline V gene are MNHEY and SMNVEV (reference sequence). CDR3 DNA sequence: TGTGCCAGCAGTTTGGGCCGAGGTAGGACTACCGTCGGGGAGCTGTTTTTT. It specifies CASSLGRGRTTVGELFF.

As concerns this clonotype: A much larger clone differs from this one at a single base, so this may be a read error. The chain employs TRBV20-1 and TRBJ2-7; D is perhaps TRBD2 (6 bases). The CDR3 contains 14 residues. Germline-derived CDR1 and CDR2 are DFQATT and SNEGSKA (reference sequence). The V end was cut by 6 bases, the J end by 0 bases, with 15 bases between. CDR3 DNA: TGCAGTGCCCCCGGGACTGTGAGCTCCTACGAGCAGTACTTC. Amino acid sequence: CSAPGTVSSYEQYF.

This clonotype was seen ten or more times. The rearrangement links TRBV20-1 to TRBJ2-1; 7 nucleotides line up with TRBD1. The CDR3 runs to 14 residues. The ends lost 3 bases at V and 3 bases at J; junction bases unmatched: 5. CDR1 and CDR2 (germline): DFQATT, SNEGSKA (reference sequence). The CDR3 loop is CSARPWDSYNEQFF. CDR3 DNA: TGCAGTGCTAGGCCCTGGGACAGCTACAATGAGCAGTTCTTC.

A few counts support this clonotype. The rearrangement joins TRBV30 to TRBJ1-2, with 7 bases aligning to TRBD1. With V trimmed by 0 bases and J by 2 bases, 3 bases remained unmatched. Germline CDR1 reads GTSNPN; CDR2 reads SVGIG (reference sequence). This CDR3 is 14 amino acids long. In DNA, the CDR3 is TGTGCCTGGAGTGTTCTGACAGGGAACTATGGCTACACCTTC. It codes for CAWSVLTGNYGYTF.

In its sample, this clonotype was seen many times. V and J are TRBV6-6 and TRBJ2-7; D might be TRBD2 (5 bases). This CDR3 is built from 15 residues. CDR1 MNHNY and CDR2 SVGAGI come from the germline V gene (reference sequence). Trimming left V 3 bases short and J 0 bases short, with 12 bases between. The CDR3 sequence: CASSYGVGVSYEQYF. The CDR3 bases are TGTGCCAGCAGTTATGGCGTGGGAGTCTCCTACGAGCAGTACTTC.

On this clonotype: It may be a read error: a sequence one base away is much more abundant. V usage is TRBV12-5 and J usage is TRBJ1-3, with 9 bases matching TRBD1. Germline lookup yields CDR1 LGHNT and CDR2 FRNRAP. This CDR3 has 14 amino acids. Here the CDR3 reads CASGQGAPGNTTYF. CDR3 DNA: TGTGCTAGTGGACAGGGGGCGCCTGGAAACACCACATATTTT.

The chain combines TRBV20-1 with TRBJ2-1, with D possibly matching TRBD2 (6 bases). V dropped 6 bases and J dropped 0 bases, with 27 bases sitting between them. Germline V gene sequence: CDR1 DFQATT, CDR2 SNEGSKA (reference sequence). The CDR3 is 19 residues long. The CDR3 spells CSAPQAGPRPRSSYNEQFF. As DNA, the CDR3 is TGCAGTGCCCCTCAAGCGGGCCCTCGCCCGCGGAGCTCCTACAATGAGCAGTTCTTC.

Points on this clonotype: This may be a read error, as it is one base from a much larger clone. V usage is TRBV5-4 and J usage is TRBJ2-1; 7 bases line up with TRBD2. Germline V CDR1 and CDR2: SGHNT, YYREEE (reference sequence). V shed 4 bases and J 4 bases; nucleotides not matched to a gene: 17. The CDR3 totals 18 residues. CDR3 nucleotide sequence: TGTGCCAGCAGCCCTGGACTAGTGGGAGGAGGAGGTTACAATGAGCAGTTCTTC. It encodes CASSPGLVGGGGYNEQFF.

This clonotype showed up just a few times. The genes are TRBV11-1 and TRBJ2-1, with TRBD2 matching 10 bases. Trimming removed 1 base from V and 0 bases from J; junction bases left unmatched: 3. This CDR3 has 17 residues. Germline V gives CDR1 SGHAT, CDR2 FQDESV (reference sequence). CDR3 nucleotide sequence: TGTGCCAGCAGCTTAGGATCTAGCGGGAGCTCCTACAATGAGCAGTTCTTC. Amino acids: CASSLGSSGSSYNEQFF.

The rearrangement links TRBV6-6 to TRBJ2-7; D unclear. The CDR3 is 15 amino acids. Trimming pared 2 bases from V and 0 bases from J, leaving 11 bases between. The germline CDR1 and CDR2 sequences are MNHNY and SVGAGI (reference sequence). CDR3 sequence reads: CASSYGLGNSYEQYF. The CDR3 region has the DNA TGTGCCAGCAGTTACGGGCTTGGCAACTCCTACGAGCAGTACTTC.

To note about this clonotype: With a much larger clone just one base away, this may be a read error. This chain uses TRBV7-2 with TRBJ1-2; a possible D gene is TRBD1 (5 bases). Germline CDR1 and CDR2: SGHTA and FQGNSA. The CDR3 totals 15 residues. The CDR3 protein is CASSLDYGARNGHTF. CDR3 nucleotides: TGTGCCAGCAGCTTAGACTATGGGGCGCGTAATGGCCACACCTTC.

The chain employs TRBV13 and TRBJ2-7, with 8 positions matching TRBD1. Germline-derived CDR1 and CDR2 are PRHDT and FYEKMQ (reference sequence). V dropped 8 bases and J dropped 3; count of bases not matched to a gene: 9. The CDR3 has 14 amino acids. The DNA for the CDR3 is TGTGCCAGCTCACCGCCTGGACAGGGCTACGAGCAGTACTTC. Encoded protein: CASSPPGQGYEQYF.

This clonotype was observed once. Possible read error: a much larger clone is one base away. CDR3 DNA: TGTGCCAGCAGCTCGGCCAGGGAGCAAAGCTACGAGCAGTACTTC. It yields the protein CASSSAREQSYEQYF. This chain connects TRBV7-9 to TRBJ2-7; D possibly uses TRBD1 or TRBD2 (5 bases each). The ends were cut back, 4 bases at V and 3 bases at J, with 16 bases in the middle. This CDR3 has 15 residues. Germline values: CDR1 SEHNR, CDR2 FQNEAQ (reference sequence).

This clonotype was seen many times. The chain has TRBV12-5 and TRBJ2-5; D is ambiguous. The germline gives CDR1 LGHNT, CDR2 FRNRAP. This CDR3 comprises 12 residues. The V and J ends lost 3 bases and 4 bases respectively, with 6 bases between them. Here the CDR3 reads CASGLELETQYF. In DNA form, the CDR3 reads TGTGCTAGTGGTTTAGAGTTAGAGACCCAGTACTTC.

Turning to this clonotype: A much larger clone sits a single nucleotide away, making a read error possible. This chain joins TRBV9 and TRBJ2-3, with 10 positions matching TRBD2. The germline V gene has CDR1 SGDLS and CDR2 YYNGEE. The CDR3 contains 17 residues. The CDR3 here is CASSVDFSGRTTATQYF. The CDR3 DNA follows: TGTGCCAGCAGCGTAGACTTTAGCGGGAGGACTACAGCTACGCAGTATTTT.